This T cell receptor (beta chain) was observed in a study of T cell responses to AZD1222 COVID-19 vaccine. Study results and caveats: Unmutated variant regions are reportedly the target of nearly half of TCRs that are spike-specific.

Of note for this clone: Its target is unknown.

TCRdb keeps only in-frame clones here, not all; method: immunoSEQ multiplex PCR. The sample contains more than 95,000 clones, 91% of which appear only once. This CDR3 region has 19 residues. Per the germline V gene, CDR1 is SGHNT and CDR2 is YYREEE (reference sequence). J lost 0 bases, V lost 7 bases, and 15 bases had no gene match. This sequence originates from an adult in good health. The sequencing here drew on peripheral blood, taken on day 0 of AZD1222 vaccination. The rearrangement joins TRBV5-4 to TRBJ2-5, with TRBD2 matching over 13 bases. For the CDR3, the DNA is TGTGCCAGCGGAAGCTTGGGACAGGGGACTAGCGGGAACCAAGAGACCCAGTACTTC. Translated, it gives CASGSLGQGTSGNQETQYF.